A selection of T cell receptor beta chains follows, all from one sample in a study of cytomegalovirus exposure and HLA in healthy donors. Sequencing was performed with immunoSEQ multiplex PCR; in TCRdb, only in-frame clones are kept and a portion is missing. Of about 130,000 clones in the sample, roughly 80% were seen once. Sequenced material: PBMCs. Source of these receptors: a boy younger than 18 in good health and CMV-seronegative. Each CDR3 is given with its conserved first and last residue. Each record gives: CDR3 length, J gene, D gene, clone size, V gene, CDR3 protein, CDR3 DNA. A D gene is named only where the DNA matches it firmly. Only some rows state a clone size, as once, few, many or a class for expanded clones.

len: 13
j_gene: TRBJ1-6
d_gene: -
abundance: -
v_gene: TRBV4-1
CDR3aa: CASSQVSNSPLHF
CDR3nt: TGCGCCAGCAGCCAAGTTTCGAATTCACCCCTCCACTTT

len: 16
j_gene: TRBJ2-1
d_gene: TRBD2
abundance: few
v_gene: TRBV4-3
CDR3aa: CASSRRLAGGGNEQFF
CDR3nt: TGCGCCAGCAGCCGTCGACTAGCGGGAGGAGGCAATGAGCAGTTCTTC

len: 16
j_gene: TRBJ2-2
d_gene: -
abundance: few
v_gene: TRBV4-2
CDR3aa: CASSQGTSASTGELFF
CDR3nt: TGTGCCAGCAGCCAAGGCACTTCTGCTAGCACCGGGGAGCTGTTTTTT

len: 14
j_gene: TRBJ1-2
d_gene: TRBD1
abundance: -
v_gene: TRBV5-4
CDR3aa: CASTGRGQNYGYTF
CDR3nt: TGTGCCAGCACGGGCAGGGGACAGAACTATGGCTACACCTTC

len: 14
j_gene: TRBJ2-1
d_gene: TRBD2
abundance: -
v_gene: TRBV29-1
CDR3aa: CTVTSGGYKDEQFF
CDR3nt: TGCACCGTAACTAGCGGAGGCTACAAGGATGAGCAGTTCTTC

len: 12
j_gene: TRBJ2-1
d_gene: -
abundance: -
v_gene: TRBV30
CDR3aa: CAWGQSLNEQFF
CDR3nt: TGTGCCTGGGGACAGTCGCTCAATGAGCAGTTCTTC

len: 11
j_gene: TRBJ2-7
d_gene: -
abundance: -
v_gene: TRBV30
CDR3aa: CASDNYYEQYF
CDR3nt: TGTGCCTCTGACAATTACTACGAGCAGTACTTC

len: 14
j_gene: TRBJ2-1
d_gene: -
abundance: once
v_gene: TRBV5-1
CDR3aa: CASSDPVNYNEQFF
CDR3nt: TGCGCCAGCAGCGATCCGGTAAACTACAATGAGCAGTTCTTC

len: 14
j_gene: TRBJ1-5
d_gene: -
abundance: -
v_gene: TRBV4-1
CDR3aa: CASSQGGGDQPQHF
CDR3nt: TGCGCCAGCAGCCAGGGGGGGGGCGATCAGCCCCAGCATTTT

len: 14
j_gene: TRBJ1-1
d_gene: -
abundance: few
v_gene: TRBV9
CDR3aa: CASSVGGGGTEAFF
CDR3nt: TGTGCCAGCAGCGTAGGGGGAGGAGGAACTGAAGCTTTCTTT

len: 14
j_gene: TRBJ2-7
d_gene: -
abundance: -
v_gene: TRBV30
CDR3aa: CAWRHGRSLDEQYF
CDR3nt: TGTGCCTGGAGGCACGGGAGAAGCTTGGACGAGCAGTACTTC

len: 14
j_gene: TRBJ1-3
d_gene: TRBD1
abundance: -
v_gene: TRBV2
CDR3aa: CASKDRGQGNTIYF
CDR3nt: TGTGCCAGCAAAGACAGGGGGCAAGGAAACACCATATATTTT

len: 15
j_gene: TRBJ2-5
d_gene: TRBD1
abundance: -
v_gene: TRBV5-4
CDR3aa: CASSQQTGIRETQYF
CDR3nt: TGTGCCAGCAGCCAACAGACAGGGATTAGAGAGACCCAGTACTTC

len: 13
j_gene: TRBJ2-3
d_gene: -
abundance: -
v_gene: TRBV5-1
CDR3aa: CASSLGSGDTQYF
CDR3nt: TGCGCCAGCAGCTTGGGATCGGGGGATACGCAGTATTTT

len: 14
j_gene: TRBJ2-7
d_gene: -
abundance: -
v_gene: TRBV2
CDR3aa: CASTSRDTPYEQYF
CDR3nt: TGTGCCAGCACCAGCCGGGACACACCCTACGAGCAGTACTTC

len: 15
j_gene: TRBJ2-5
d_gene: TRBD1
abundance: -
v_gene: TRBV7-9
CDR3aa: CASSSMRTGEETQYF
CDR3nt: TGTGCCAGCAGCTCCATGAGGACAGGGGAAGAGACCCAGTACTTC

len: 15
j_gene: TRBJ1-1
d_gene: -
abundance: -
v_gene: TRBV5-4
CDR3aa: CASSLQGYRNTEAFF
CDR3nt: TGTGCCAGCAGCTTACAGGGTTACAGGAACACTGAAGCTTTCTTT

len: 18
j_gene: TRBJ2-1
d_gene: -
abundance: -
v_gene: TRBV21-1
CDR3aa: CASSKGLAGGPDYNEQFF
CDR3nt: TGTGCCAGCAGCAAAGGACTAGCGGGAGGCCCGGACTACAATGAGCAGTTCTTC

len: 13
j_gene: TRBJ1-2
d_gene: TRBD1
abundance: -
v_gene: TRBV5-1
CDR3aa: CASSLDRGYGYTF
CDR3nt: TGCGCCAGCAGCTTAGACAGGGGCTATGGCTACACCTTC

len: 12
j_gene: TRBJ2-1
d_gene: -
abundance: once
v_gene: TRBV4-1
CDR3aa: CASSQVAGEQFF
CDR3nt: TGCGCCAGCAGCCAAGTTGCGGGTGAGCAGTTCTTC

len: 13
j_gene: TRBJ2-2
d_gene: -
abundance: -
v_gene: TRBV30
CDR3aa: CAWSTANTGELFF
CDR3nt: TGTGCCTGGAGTACAGCGAACACCGGGGAGCTGTTTTTT

len: 15
j_gene: TRBJ2-2
d_gene: -
abundance: -
v_gene: TRBV11-3
CDR3aa: CASSHRGWNTGELFF
CDR3nt: TGTGCCAGCAGCCACCGGGGGTGGAACACCGGGGAGCTGTTTTTT

len: 15
j_gene: TRBJ1-5
d_gene: TRBD1
abundance: -
v_gene: TRBV19
CDR3aa: CASTPTGDVNQPQHF
CDR3nt: TGTGCCAGTACCCCGACAGGGGACGTCAATCAGCCCCAGCATTTT

len: 15
j_gene: TRBJ2-7
d_gene: TRBD1
abundance: -
v_gene: TRBV5-4
CDR3aa: CASRTTGGSSYEQYF
CDR3nt: TGTGCCAGCAGAACAACAGGGGGAAGCTCCTACGAGCAGTACTTC

len: 14
j_gene: TRBJ2-6
d_gene: -
abundance: -
v_gene: TRBV18
CDR3aa: CASSRSSGANVLTF
CDR3nt: TGTGCCAGCTCACGTAGCTCTGGGGCCAACGTCCTGACTTTC

len: 15
j_gene: TRBJ2-5
d_gene: TRBD1
abundance: -
v_gene: TRBV6-6
CDR3aa: CASKSRDRGGETQYF
CDR3nt: TGTGCCAGCAAAAGTCGGGACAGGGGTGGGGAGACCCAGTACTTC

len: 15
j_gene: TRBJ1-1
d_gene: TRBD1
abundance: -
v_gene: TRBV15
CDR3aa: CATSRSGTGNTEAFF
CDR3nt: TGTGCCACCAGCAGATCCGGGACAGGGAATACTGAAGCTTTCTTT

len: 12
j_gene: TRBJ2-7
d_gene: -
abundance: -
v_gene: TRBV30
CDR3aa: CAWSLNSYEQYF
CDR3nt: TGTGCCTGGAGTTTAAATTCCTACGAGCAGTACTTC

len: 14
j_gene: TRBJ2-3
d_gene: TRBD2
abundance: -
v_gene: TRBV9
CDR3aa: CASSTSASLDTQYF
CDR3nt: TGTGCCAGCAGCACTAGCGCGTCCCTCGATACGCAGTATTTT

len: 15
j_gene: TRBJ1-1
d_gene: TRBD1
abundance: -
v_gene: TRBV27
CDR3aa: CASSETRTGSTEAFF
CDR3nt: TGTGCCAGCAGTGAAACTAGGACAGGGAGCACTGAAGCTTTCTTT

len: 13
j_gene: TRBJ2-7
d_gene: -
abundance: -
v_gene: TRBV7-8
CDR3aa: CASSLGSVYEQYF
CDR3nt: TGTGCCAGCAGCTTAGGCTCGGTCTACGAGCAGTACTTC

len: 16
j_gene: TRBJ2-3
d_gene: TRBD1
abundance: once
v_gene: TRBV11-1
CDR3aa: CASSADRARLSDTQYF
CDR3nt: TGTGCCAGCAGCGCTGACAGGGCGAGACTTTCAGATACGCAGTATTTT

len: 13
j_gene: TRBJ1-1
d_gene: -
abundance: -
v_gene: TRBV30
CDR3aa: CAYKGRSNTEAFF
CDR3nt: TGTGCCTATAAGGGGCGGTCGAACACTGAAGCTTTCTTT

len: 16
j_gene: TRBJ2-3
d_gene: TRBD2
abundance: -
v_gene: TRBV5-1
CDR3aa: CASSFGLAGGTDTQYF
CDR3nt: TGCGCCAGCAGCTTCGGACTAGCGGGAGGCACAGATACGCAGTATTTT

len: 15
j_gene: TRBJ1-2
d_gene: TRBD1
abundance: -
v_gene: TRBV7-2
CDR3aa: CASSWPDRGRGGYTF
CDR3nt: TGTGCCAGCAGCTGGCCGGACAGGGGGCGGGGTGGCTACACCTTC

len: 16
j_gene: TRBJ2-4
d_gene: TRBD2
abundance: -
v_gene: TRBV2
CDR3aa: CASSETSGRAKNIQYF
CDR3nt: TGTGCCAGCAGTGAGACTAGCGGGAGGGCAAAAAACATTCAGTACTTC